A selection of T cell receptor beta chains follows, all from one sample in a study of vaccination and CD4 T cells after COVID-19. Their specific antigens are unknown. MiXCR was run by TCRdb on the PCR reads, yielding one entry per CDR3 protein. The repertoire holds about 21,000 distinct CDR3 sequences, with about 42% as singletons. The sample here was CD4+ T cells from blood, cultured in vitro, taken before SARS-CoV-2 vaccination. The receptors shown here come from a human donor who received a COVID-19 vaccine. CDR3s include the opening cysteine and the closing phenylalanine or tryptophan.

v_call	j_call	cdr3_aa
TRBV11-3	TRBJ1-1	CASSPGPNTEAFF
TRBV7-8	TRBJ1-1	CASSRGDRDTEAFF
TRBV5-6	TRBJ2-5	CASSYRIGQARETQYF
TRBV19	TRBJ2-7	CASSIGQGGYEQYF
TRBV20-1	TRBJ2-3	CSARDTSGGAGDTQYF
TRBV20-1	TRBJ1-1	CSAPIREGNTEAFF
TRBV7-2	TRBJ1-1	CASSRSVGNTEAFF
TRBV18	TRBJ1-5	CASSPLADQPQHF
TRBV29-1	TRBJ2-2	CSVVRTLNTGELFF
TRBV25-1	TRBJ2-6	CASRDSGANVLTF
TRBV4-1	TRBJ2-7	CASSLERYGEQYF
TRBV20-1	TRBJ1-6	CSAVRGDHNSPLHF
TRBV28	TRBJ1-1	CASSLTYHEAFF
TRBV6-1	TRBJ1-2	CASSEEGPFNYGYTF
TRBV6-1	TRBJ2-2	CASSEAGGRNTGELFF
TRBV19	TRBJ2-7	CASSPSGTPFYEQYF
TRBV14	TRBJ1-2	CASSQDLTGTADYGYTF
TRBV10-2	TRBJ2-4	CASSGGPKNIQYF
TRBV20-1	TRBJ2-3	CSARLAVTDTQYF
TRBV12-3/TRBV12-4	TRBJ2-7	CASSSGATYEQYF
TRBV30	TRBJ1-1	CAWSGAGVAFF
TRBV28	TRBJ2-3	CASSLSWAAGSDTQYF
TRBV5-1	TRBJ1-1	CASSLIWNTEAFF
TRBV29-1	TRBJ1-5	CSVGTEGDQPQHF
TRBV2	TRBJ1-5	CASSEGWSQPQHF
TRBV25-1	TRBJ2-1	CASSRRYNEQFF
TRBV7-8	TRBJ2-5	CASSLALLRQGGETQYF
TRBV10-3	TRBJ2-7	CAISDVGGASEQYF
TRBV7-9	TRBJ1-5	CASSLQGYNQPQHF
TRBV19	TRBJ2-7	CASSITWSSYEQYF
TRBV2	TRBJ1-3	CASQSGTGVPGNTIYF
TRBV18	TRBJ2-5	CASSNPPWEETQYF
TRBV6-1	TRBJ1-2	CASSTDRRGTF
TRBV19	TRBJ2-7	CASSVQGTYEQYF
TRBV7-6	TRBJ2-3	CASSSQFPRLSTDTQYF
TRBV6-5	TRBJ1-1	CASSYRGAGNTEAFF
TRBV27	TRBJ2-3	CASTHSLEVGTDTQYF
TRBV4-2	TRBJ2-1	CASSHPGTPNNEQFF
TRBV7-8	TRBJ2-3	CASSLWEASTDTQYF
TRBV6-1	TRBJ1-5	CASIMGRNQPQHF
TRBV2	TRBJ2-1	CASRRAVIYNEQFF
TRBV7-6	TRBJ2-2	CASSLLGGEIGELFF
TRBV5-1	TRBJ1-2	CASSLDPAATNYGYTF
TRBV19	TRBJ1-2	CASSSQALQGSGSYTF
TRBV19	TRBJ2-7	CASSARQGAREQYF
TRBV30	TRBJ1-2	CAWGQGAAYGYTF
TRBV28	TRBJ1-2	CASSLLGQGQYGYTF
TRBV5-3	TRBJ1-6	CASSLGAAVSHNSPLHF
TRBV2	TRBJ2-3	CASGRGGPLRSTDTQYF
TRBV19	TRBJ2-1	CASSRGQGQFF
TRBV12-3/TRBV12-4	TRBJ1-1	CASSLGTGGHTEAFF